What follows are 25 T cell receptor beta chains derived from one specimen sequenced in a study of beta chain features in type 1 diabetes. These TCRs' antigens remain unknown. Expressed TCRB transcripts got sequenced, as all isolated RNA was reverse transcribed. Profiled with immunoSEQ multiplex PCR; TCRdb holds only in-frame clones, not every one. The table has some 350,000 clones, approximately 13% seen once. Study-wide results and limits: For Type 1 diabetes patients, all four CD4+ subsets carried TCRB CDR3s that were moderately but significantly shorter.

The source material was naive CD4+ T cells from blood. The receptors were gathered from a woman in her late teens or twenties with type 1 diabetes.

This clone was recorded a few times. The J gene is TRBJ2-3, the V gene TRBV11-2; TRBD1 matches at 11 bases. CDR1 and CDR2 (germline): SGHAT, FQNNGV. The CDR3 totals 15 residues. V lost 6 bases to trimming and J lost 3 bases; unmatched junction nucleotides: 5. CDR3 in DNA: TGTGCCAGCAGTCAAGGGACAGGGGGTACAGATACGCAGTATTTT. Amino acids: CASSQGTGGTDTQYF.

The chain combines TRBV9 with TRBJ2-1; TRBD2 matches at 14 bases. After removal of 3 bases from V and 8 bases from J, the junction contained 7 bases not matched to a gene. Germline-derived CDR1 and CDR2 are SGDLS and YYNGEE. The CDR3 consists of 16 residues. The CDR3 sequence is CASSAPGTSGSDEQFF. CDR3 sequence (DNA): TGTGCCAGCAGCGCCCCAGGGACTAGCGGGAGCGATGAGCAGTTCTTC.

In this sample, this clone turned up a few times. This chain joins TRBV28 and TRBJ1-4, with 7 bases aligning to TRBD1. The V and J ends lost 3 bases and 7 bases, in that order; junction bases with no gene match: 8. CDR1 and CDR2 from the germline V gene are MDHEN and SYDVKM. CDR3 length: 15 residues. For the CDR3, the DNA is TGTGCCAGCAGTTTGTCACAGGGGAGAGCTGAAAAACTGTTTTTT. Amino acids: CASSLSQGRAEKLFF. The full variable domain, in which reference TRBV28 and TRBJ1-4 provide the parts outside the CDR3, is DVKVTQSSRYLVKRTGEKVFLECVQDMDHENMFWYRQDPGLGLRLIYFSYDVKMKEKGDIPEGYSVSREKKERFSLILESASTNQTSMYLCASSLSQGRAEKLFFGSGTQLSVL.

The chain uses TRBV7-2 and TRBJ1-1, with D perhaps TRBD1 (6 bases). The CDR3 has 15 amino acids. CDR1 SGHTA and CDR2 FQGNSA come from the germline V gene. V was clipped by 2 bases and J by 0 bases, with 10 bases between them. Written as DNA, the CDR3 is TGTGCCAGCAGCTTAAGGGCAGGGGTGAACACTGAAGCTTTCTTT. This codes for CASSLRAGVNTEAFF.

This clone was seen a handful of times. The rearrangement joins TRBV7-9 to TRBJ1-1; D is unresolved. CDR1 and CDR2 (germline): SEHNR, FQNEAQ (reference sequence). The CDR3 is 13 residues long. Trimming took 4 bases from V and 3 from J, leaving 9 bases between them. The DNA for the CDR3 is TGTGCCAGCAGCTCATTCCGGGACACTGAAGCTTTCTTT. Its protein product is CASSSFRDTEAFF.

This clone was found a few times. V usage is TRBV29-1 and J usage is TRBJ1-1, with TRBD1 as a possible D gene (6 bases). V shed 4 bases and J shed 4 bases, with 16 bases lying between them. The CDR3 has 14 residues. Per germline, CDR1 SQVTM and CDR2 ANQGSEA. CDR3 loop: CSVGGHVGSTEAFF. CDR3 bases: TGCAGCGTTGGGGGACACGTAGGAAGCACTGAAGCTTTCTTT.

The chain has TRBV5-4 and TRBJ1-2, with TRBD1 matching over 11 bases. J was trimmed by 8 bases and V by 4 bases; bases with no gene match: 4. This CDR3 region has 13 residues. Germline CDR1 reads SGHNT; CDR2 reads YYREEE (reference sequence). The CDR3 DNA is TGTGCCAGCAGCCTGGACAGGGGGCTGGGCTACACCTTC. It encodes CASSLDRGLGYTF.

This chain links TRBV18 with TRBJ1-5; possible D gene TRBD1, 6 bases. V lost 3 bases to trimming and J lost 8 bases, with 17 bases between them. Looked up from germline, CDR1 is KGHSH and CDR2 is LQKENI. The CDR3 has 15 amino acids. This CDR3 is CASSPVAGAREPQHF. CDR3 nucleotide sequence: TGTGCCAGCTCACCGGTCGCGGGGGCTAGGGAGCCCCAGCATTTT.

As for this clone: Its ends do not fully match the called genes, so a read error is possible. J is TRBJ2-1 and V is TRBV28; TRBD1 matches 8 bases. The CDR3 consists of 14 residues. Germline lookup yields CDR1 MDHEN and CDR2 SYDVKM. The CDR3 sequence: CASSVNRGNNEQFF. CDR3 coding DNA: TGTGCCAGCAGTGTCAACAGGGGGAACAATGAGCAATTCTTC.

The chain carries TRBV27 and TRBJ2-7, with 7 bases lining up with TRBD1. CDR3 length equals 14 residues. Per the germline V gene, CDR1 is MNHEY and CDR2 is SMNVEV (reference sequence). V was clipped by 3 bases and J by 5 bases; unmatched bases: 7. The chain's CDR3 is CASSFFRGKNEQYF. In DNA, the CDR3 is TGTGCCAGCAGTTTTTTCAGGGGGAAGAACGAGCAGTACTTC.

This clone was detected a few times. The chain combines TRBV19 with TRBJ1-1, with unresolved D. CDR1 LNHDA and CDR2 SQIVND come from the germline V gene (reference sequence). This CDR3 contains 13 residues. Trimming stripped 6 bases from V and 3 bases from J, with 11 bases between. This CDR3 is CASSPLQDTEAFF. The CDR3 nucleotides read TGTGCCAGTAGCCCTCTTCAGGACACTGAAGCTTTCTTT.

A few counts support this clone. The gene calls are TRBV19 and TRBJ1-1; 7 bases are a match to TRBD1. This CDR3 is 14 amino acids long. Germline V lookup: CDR1 LNHDA, CDR2 SQIVND (reference sequence). Trimming took 3 bases from V and 5 from J; bases not matched to a gene: 6. The CDR3 is CASSMTGYRTEAFF. The CDR3 coding sequence is TGTGCCAGTAGTATGACAGGGTATCGGACTGAAGCTTTCTTT.

This clone was observed a few times. The rearrangement joins TRBV18 to TRBJ2-1, with 8 bases identical to TRBD2. Looked up from germline, CDR1 is KGHSH and CDR2 is LQKENI. The trim removed 1 base at V and 3 bases at J, leaving 5 bases unmatched. The CDR3 runs to 16 residues. CDR3 residues: CASSPLAGGYYNEQFF. CDR3 sequence (DNA): TGTGCCAGCTCACCACTGGCGGGAGGCTACTACAATGAGCAGTTCTTC.

This clone appeared a few times. The chain carries TRBV6-6 and TRBJ2-7; D not certain. Germline V lookup: CDR1 MNHNY, CDR2 SVGAGI (reference sequence). CDR3 size: 11 residues. Between the trimmed V and J ends, which lost 2 bases and 4 bases, there was a span of 3 bases. CDR3 sequence: CASSYQYEQYF. CDR3 nucleotides: TGTGCCAGCAGTTACCAGTACGAGCAGTACTTC.

This clone was found a few times. V is TRBV5-1 and J is TRBJ2-7; 7 bases line up with TRBD2. CDR1 SGHRS and CDR2 YFSETQ come from the germline V gene. The junction had 6 bases not matched to a gene; V was cut back by 0 bases and J by 3 bases. This CDR3 is built from 15 residues. The CDR3 protein is CASSLGSGGSYEQYF. CDR3 nucleotide sequence: TGCGCCAGCAGCTTGGGCTCTGGCGGGAGCTACGAGCAGTACTTC.

The chain joins TRBV5-1 to TRBJ1-2; D gene uncertain. CDR3 length equals 13 residues. Germline-derived CDR1 and CDR2 are SGHRS and YFSETQ. Trimming stripped 4 bases from V and 10 bases from J, with 17 bases between. CDR3 sequence (DNA): TGCGCCAGCAGCCTTACCCCCGGTGGTGACTACACCTTC. It translates to CASSLTPGGDYTF.

This clone appeared a few times. The rearrangement links TRBV9 to TRBJ2-3; 9 nucleotides match TRBD2. This CDR3 comprises 17 residues. Trimming took 0 bases from V and 0 from J; bases not matched to a gene: 5. Germline V lookup: CDR1 SGDLS, CDR2 YYNGEE. CDR3 protein: CASSVAGLAYSTDTQYF. As DNA, the CDR3 is TGTGCCAGCAGCGTAGCGGGACTAGCATACAGCACAGATACGCAGTATTTT.

This clone was seen once. The J gene is TRBJ2-7, the V gene TRBV27; TRBD2 matches at 13 bases. V dropped 4 bases and J dropped 6; count of bases not matched to a gene: 3. This CDR3 contains 14 residues. Looked up from germline, CDR1 is MNHEY and CDR2 is SMNVEV (reference sequence). This CDR3 is CASSSGLAGSEQYV. CDR3 coding DNA: TGTGCCAGCAGTTCGGGACTAGCGGGATCCGAGCAGTACGTC.

The chain employs TRBV7-2 and TRBJ2-2; 7 bases are a match to TRBD2. Germline V lookup: CDR1 SGHTA, CDR2 FQGNSA. Trimming took 4 bases from V and 3 from J; bases not matched to a gene: 8. The CDR3 spans 16 residues. The CDR3 here is CASSYLGTKHTGELFF. The CDR3 bases are TGTGCCAGCAGCTATCTCGGGACTAAACACACCGGGGAGCTGTTTTTT.

The chain joins TRBV7-9 to TRBJ2-1, with D hard to call. Between the trimmed V and J ends, which lost 5 bases and 0 bases, there was a span of 17 bases. Germline CDR1 reads SEHNR; CDR2 reads FQNEAQ (reference sequence). This CDR3 has 17 residues. As DNA, the CDR3 is TGTGCCAGCAGCCAACAACCCGCAGCTAGCTCCTACAATGAGCAGTTCTTC. Translated, it gives CASSQQPAASSYNEQFF.

The chain employs TRBV30 and TRBJ2-3; perhaps TRBD1 as D (6 bases). The CDR3 runs 13 residues. Trimming took off 3 bases at V and 4 bases at J, with 11 bases between the two ends. Germline CDR1 and CDR2: GTSNPN and SVGIG (reference sequence). CDR3 sequence (DNA): TGTGCCTGGAGAGTCAGGGGCGCAGATACGCAGTATTTT. It encodes CAWRVRGADTQYF.

There are a few counts of this clone. The chain joins TRBV2 to TRBJ2-3; 7 bases fit TRBD1. The CDR3 spans 14 residues. Germline V gene lookup returns CDR1 SNHLY and CDR2 FYNNEI. V was clipped by 4 bases and J by 3 bases; unmatched bases: 4. CDR3 residues: CASSGDRRTDTQYF. The DNA for the CDR3 is TGTGCCAGCAGTGGGGACAGACGGACAGATACGCAGTATTTT.

This clone has just a few counts. The chain combines TRBV28 with TRBJ2-1; D gene uncertain. Per germline, CDR1 MDHEN and CDR2 SYDVKM. The CDR3 runs to 16 residues. The V gene lost 3 bases and the J gene lost 0 bases, with 12 bases spanning the gap. CDR3 nucleotides: TGTGCCAGCAGTTTTCCTCCCGCGAGCTCCTACAATGAGCAGTTCTTC. Protein sequence: CASSFPPASSYNEQFF. The complete variable domain, with remaining parts taken from reference TRBV28 and TRBJ2-1, reads DVKVTQSSRYLVKRTGEKVFLECVQDMDHENMFWYRQDPGLGLRLIYFSYDVKMKEKGDIPEGYSVSREKKERFSLILESASTNQTSMYLCASSFPPASSYNEQFFGPGTRLTVL.

This clone was detected a few times. The rearrangement uses TRBV23-1 and TRBJ2-7, with D tentatively TRBD2 (6 bases). TRBV23-1 is treated as an ORF (open reading frame) with a function not yet certain. This CDR3 comprises 17 residues. V was clipped by 0 bases and J by 3 bases, with 18 bases between them. As DNA, the CDR3 is TGCGCCAGCAGTCAATCGAGGACACCCGGGAGCTGCTACGAGCAGTACGTC. Translating it yields CASSQSRTPGSCYEQYV.

The chain couples TRBV5-6 to TRBJ2-5; 11 nucleotides align to TRBD2. This CDR3 is built from 15 residues. Losses at the gene ends were 4 bases for V and 2 bases for J; bases not matched to a gene: 4. The germline CDR1 and CDR2 sequences are SGHDT and YYEEEE. The CDR3 spells CASSLTSGIQETQYF. The DNA of the CDR3 is TGTGCCAGCAGCCTGACTAGCGGGATTCAAGAGACCCAGTACTTC.